This T cell receptor beta chain was sequenced during a study of response to subunit inactivated influenza vaccine. Study results and caveats: The study's authors posited that every seasonal influenza vaccination enlists few new T cells.

As regards this clonotype: As yet, its antigen is unknown.

One entry per CDR3 protein results from TCRdb running MiXCR on the RT-PCR reads. In the table there are 500,000 to 600,000 distinct CDR3 sequences, approximately 10% of which are singletons. Sequencing was performed on PBMCs from blood, taken on the day of vaccination. The clonotype was recovered from a man aged 50-60 years who received an inactivated influenza vaccine.

The CDR3: CAWSVLWSSGANVLTF. DNA for the CDR3: TGTGCCTGGAGTGTCTTGTGGAGCTCTGGGGCCAACGTCCTGACTTTC. The rearrangement links TRBV30 to TRBJ2-6; D is undetermined. The germline V and J ends were trimmed by 0 bases and 0 bases, with 9 bases remaining between them. Germline CDR1 and CDR2: GTSNPN and SVGIG (reference sequence). The CDR3 spans 16 residues.